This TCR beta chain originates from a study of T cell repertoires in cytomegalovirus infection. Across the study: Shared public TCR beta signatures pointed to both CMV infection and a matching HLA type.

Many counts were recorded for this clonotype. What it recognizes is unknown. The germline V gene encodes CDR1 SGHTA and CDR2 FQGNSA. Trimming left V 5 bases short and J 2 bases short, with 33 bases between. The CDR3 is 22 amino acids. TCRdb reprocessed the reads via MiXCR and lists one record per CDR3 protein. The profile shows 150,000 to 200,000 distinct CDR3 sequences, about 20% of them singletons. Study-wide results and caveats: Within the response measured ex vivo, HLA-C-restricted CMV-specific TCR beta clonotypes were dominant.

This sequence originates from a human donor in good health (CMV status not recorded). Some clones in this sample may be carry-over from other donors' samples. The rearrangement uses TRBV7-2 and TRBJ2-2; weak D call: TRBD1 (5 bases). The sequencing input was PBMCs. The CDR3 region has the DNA TGTGCCAGCAGCAATGATGGGTGGGGCGCGATCAGTTCCGCCTATAACACCGGGGAGCTGTTTTTT. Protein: CASSNDGWGAISSAYNTGELFF.